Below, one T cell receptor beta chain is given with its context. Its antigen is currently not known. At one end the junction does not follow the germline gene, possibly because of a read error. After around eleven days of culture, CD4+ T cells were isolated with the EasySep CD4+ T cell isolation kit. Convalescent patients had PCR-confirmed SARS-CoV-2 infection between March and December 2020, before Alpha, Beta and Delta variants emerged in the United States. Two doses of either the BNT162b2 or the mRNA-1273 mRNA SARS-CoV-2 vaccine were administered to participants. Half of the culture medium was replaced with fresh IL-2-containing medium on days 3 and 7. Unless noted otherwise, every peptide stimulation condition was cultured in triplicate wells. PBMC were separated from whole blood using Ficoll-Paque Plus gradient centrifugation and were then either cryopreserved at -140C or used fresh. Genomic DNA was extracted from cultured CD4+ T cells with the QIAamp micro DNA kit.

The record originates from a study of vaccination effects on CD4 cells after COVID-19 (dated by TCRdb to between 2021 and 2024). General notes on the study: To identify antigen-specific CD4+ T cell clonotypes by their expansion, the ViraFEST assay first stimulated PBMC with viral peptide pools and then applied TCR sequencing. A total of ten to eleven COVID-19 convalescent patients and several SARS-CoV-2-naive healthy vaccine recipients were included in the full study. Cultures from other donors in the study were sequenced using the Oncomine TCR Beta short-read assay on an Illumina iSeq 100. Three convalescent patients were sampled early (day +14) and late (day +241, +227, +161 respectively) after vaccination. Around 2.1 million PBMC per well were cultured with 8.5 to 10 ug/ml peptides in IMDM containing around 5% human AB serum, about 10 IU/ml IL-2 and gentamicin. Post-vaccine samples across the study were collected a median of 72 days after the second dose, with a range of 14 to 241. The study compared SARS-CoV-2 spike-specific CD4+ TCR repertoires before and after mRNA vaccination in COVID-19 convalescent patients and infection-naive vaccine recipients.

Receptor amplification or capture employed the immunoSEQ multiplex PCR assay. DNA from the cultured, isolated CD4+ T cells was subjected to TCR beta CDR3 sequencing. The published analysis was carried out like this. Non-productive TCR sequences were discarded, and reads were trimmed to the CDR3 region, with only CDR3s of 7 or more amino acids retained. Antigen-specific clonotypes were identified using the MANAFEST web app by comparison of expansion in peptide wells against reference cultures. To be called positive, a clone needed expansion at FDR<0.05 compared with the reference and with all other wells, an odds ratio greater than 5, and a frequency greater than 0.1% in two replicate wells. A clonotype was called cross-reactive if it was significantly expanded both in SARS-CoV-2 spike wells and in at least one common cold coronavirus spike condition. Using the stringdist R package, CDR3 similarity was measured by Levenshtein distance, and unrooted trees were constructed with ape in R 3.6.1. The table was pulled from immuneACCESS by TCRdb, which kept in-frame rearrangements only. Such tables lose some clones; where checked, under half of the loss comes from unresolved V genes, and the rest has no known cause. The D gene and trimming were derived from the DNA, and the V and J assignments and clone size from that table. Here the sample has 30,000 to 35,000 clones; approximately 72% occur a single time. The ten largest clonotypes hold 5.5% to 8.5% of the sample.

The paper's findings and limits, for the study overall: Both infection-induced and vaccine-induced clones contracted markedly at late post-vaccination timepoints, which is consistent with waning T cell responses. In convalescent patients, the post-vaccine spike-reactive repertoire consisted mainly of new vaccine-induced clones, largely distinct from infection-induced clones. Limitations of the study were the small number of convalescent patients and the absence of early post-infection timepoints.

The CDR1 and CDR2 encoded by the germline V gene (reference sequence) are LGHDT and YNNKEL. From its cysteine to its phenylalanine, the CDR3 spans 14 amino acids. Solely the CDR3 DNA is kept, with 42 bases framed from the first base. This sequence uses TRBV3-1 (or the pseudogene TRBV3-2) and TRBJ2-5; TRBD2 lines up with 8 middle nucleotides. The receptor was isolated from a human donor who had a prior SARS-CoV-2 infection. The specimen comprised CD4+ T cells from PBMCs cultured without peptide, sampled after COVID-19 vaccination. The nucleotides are TGTGCCAGCAGACAAGCGGGAGCCCAAGAGACCCAGTACTTC. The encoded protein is CASRQAGAQETQYF.